Below, 22 T cell receptor beta chains from the same sample are listed, as sequenced in a study of cytomegalovirus exposure and HLA in healthy donors. 60 Vbeta and 13 Jbeta primers were used in PCR. Method: immunoSEQ multiplex PCR; TCRdb's copy keeps in-frame clones and lacks some. The sample has around 150,000 clones, 65% to 70% seen once; the top ten hold approximately 1.6%. Sequenced input: PBMCs. All receptors come from a human donor in good health.

This rearrangement joins TRBV5-1 to TRBJ2-1, with 8 bases fitting TRBD2. With 0 bases clipped from V and 1 base from J, the junction kept 15 bases outside the gene matches. Germline CDR1 SGHRS, CDR2 YFSETQ. The CDR3 runs 20 residues. CDR3 bases: TGCGCCAGCAGCTTGGAGGGTCGGGGTAGCGGGGCTAGTTCCTACAATGAGCAGTTCTTC. This translates into CASSLEGRGSGASSYNEQFF.

CDR3 bases: TGTGCCAGCAGCCGGACAGGGAGGACTGAAGCTTTCTTT. It codes for CASSRTGRTEAFF. The rearrangement links TRBV27 to TRBJ1-1; 8 nucleotides agree with TRBD1. Losses at the gene ends were 6 bases for V and 5 bases for J; bases not matched to a gene: 5. This CDR3 is 13 amino acids long. Germline V CDR1 and CDR2: MNHEY, SMNVEV (reference sequence).

This clone was counted once. Here the CDR3 reads CASSLFGQGNEKLFF. CDR3 DNA: TGTGCCAGCAGTTTATTCGGACAGGGTAACGAAAAACTGTTTTTT. The chain carries TRBV28 and TRBJ1-4, with TRBD1 matching over 8 bases. With 1 base clipped from V and 8 bases from J, the junction kept 6 bases outside the gene matches. CDR3 size: 15 residues. CDR1 is MDHEN, CDR2 SYDVKM, per germline.

J is TRBJ1-2 and V is TRBV6-5; D might be TRBD1 (6 bases). The CDR3 totals 12 residues. In germline, CDR1 is MNHEY, CDR2 SVGAGI. V was clipped by 5 bases and J by 4 bases, with 8 bases between them. The CDR3 DNA sequence: TGTGCCAGCAGTACAGGGTTCTATGGCTACACCTTC. The encoded protein is CASSTGFYGYTF.

In this sample, this clone turned up a few times. The chain has TRBV10-3 and TRBJ2-3; 11 bases are shared with TRBD2. Looked up from germline, CDR1 is ENHRY and CDR2 is SYGVKD. The J segment lost 6 bases and the V segment lost 0 bases, leaving 8 bases of the junction unmatched. The CDR3 sequence is 17 residues long. The CDR3 region has the DNA TGTGCCATCAGTGAGTCTGGGGAGACTAGCGGGGTTGATACGCAGTATTTT. Protein product: CAISESGETSGVDTQYF.

This clone was detected a few times. V usage is TRBV7-3 and J usage is TRBJ2-3; no clear D. Trimming shortened V by 4 bases and J by 6 bases, and 11 bases separated the two germline ends. The CDR3 runs 13 residues. Germline V CDR1 and CDR2: SGHTA, FQGTGA. In DNA, the CDR3 is TGTGCCAGCAGCTCCACAGTTTTTGATACGCAGTATTTT. This sequence encodes CASSSTVFDTQYF.

This chain uses TRBV9 with TRBJ2-7; 9 bases match TRBD1. The CDR3 length is 14 residues. V trimming: 2 bases; J trimming: 3 bases; junction bases outside the gene matches: 3. CDR1 is SGDLS and CDR2 is YYNGEE in the germline V gene. The CDR3 DNA reads TGTGCCAGCAGCGTGGGACAGGGCGGCTACGAGCAGTACTTC. Its translation is CASSVGQGGYEQYF.

V gene TRBV19 combines with J gene TRBJ2-5; tentatively, D is TRBD1 (7 bases). The germline V gene encodes CDR1 LNHDA and CDR2 SQIVND (reference sequence). Trimming took off 4 bases at V and 6 bases at J, with 9 bases between the two ends. The length of the CDR3 is 12 residues. CDR3 residues: CASSTGGKTQYF. In nucleotides, the CDR3 is TGTGCCAGTAGTACAGGGGGGAAGACCCAGTACTTC.

This clone was detected only once. The J gene is TRBJ2-7, the V gene TRBV5-1; 10 nucleotides line up with TRBD1. V lost 5 bases, J lost 3 bases, and 5 bases stayed unmatched. CDR3 size: 14 residues. The V gene's germline CDR1 is SGHRS and CDR2 YFSETQ. The CDR3 DNA reads as TGCGCCAGCAGAACGGACAGGGGGTACTACGAGCAGTACTTC. Translated: CASRTDRGYYEQYF.

The genes are TRBV10-2 and TRBJ2-7; 7 nucleotides match TRBD1. Germline lookup yields CDR1 WSHSY and CDR2 SAAADI. The trim removed 7 bases at V and 3 bases at J, leaving 12 bases unmatched. The CDR3 is 15 residues long. CDR3 protein: CASTLGPGQSYEQYF. For the CDR3, the DNA is TGCGCCAGCACCCTAGGACCGGGACAGAGCTACGAGCAGTACTTC.

V usage is TRBV20-1 and J usage is TRBJ1-2; 7 bases map to TRBD1. Germline-derived CDR1 and CDR2 are DFQATT and SNEGSKA (reference sequence). This CDR3 is built from 11 residues. The CDR3 sequence is CSRTGDYGYTF. CDR3 coding DNA: TGCTCCCGGACAGGCGACTATGGCTACACCTTC.

The chain has TRBV28 and TRBJ1-1; TRBD1 aligns across 7 bases. The CDR3 runs to 12 residues. The junction had 10 bases not matched to a gene; V was cut back by 10 bases and J by 8 bases. CDR1 and CDR2 from the germline V gene are MDHEN and SYDVKM. In DNA, the CDR3 is TGTGCCACCCCGACAGGGAACGGCGAAGCTTTCTTT. It translates to CATPTGNGEAFF.

The V call is TRBV5-5, the J call TRBJ2-3; D not resolved. CDR1 SGHKS and CDR2 YYEKEE come from the germline V gene (reference sequence). Trimming took off 0 bases at V and 7 bases at J, with 9 bases between the two ends. This CDR3 comprises 13 residues. The CDR3 nucleotides read TGTGCCAGCAGCTTGGGCGCGGAGAATACGCAGTATTTT. This gives the protein CASSLGAENTQYF.

This chain links TRBV7-8 with TRBJ1-1; D may be TRBD1 (6 bases). V lost 7 bases and J lost 6, with 21 bases in between. The CDR3 spans 15 residues. The V gene's germline CDR1 is SGHVS and CDR2 FQNEAQ. As DNA, the CDR3 is TGTGCCAGCACCCGCAAGGGGGAGTGGGCACCTGAAGCTTTCTTT. The encoded protein is CASTRKGEWAPEAFF. The full variable domain, rest sourced from reference TRBV7-8 and TRBJ1-1, is GAGVSQSPRYKVAKRGQDVALRCDPISGHVSLFWYQQALGQGPEFLTYFQNEAQLDKSGLPSDRFFAERPEGSVSTLKIQRTQQEDSAVYLCASTRKGEWAPEAFFGQGTRLTVV.

The chain carries TRBV6-5 and TRBJ2-7; 9 nucleotides align to TRBD1. From germline, CDR1 is MNHEY and CDR2 SVGAGI. V was pared by 4 bases and J by 1 base, with 2 bases of the junction left unmatched. CDR3 size: 14 residues. Here the CDR3 reads CASSSGQGSYEQYF. The CDR3 DNA sequence: TGTGCCAGCAGTTCGGGACAGGGATCCTACGAGCAGTACTTC.

This clone was seen more than once but under ten times. This chain joins TRBV10-3 and TRBJ2-5; D may be TRBD2 (6 bases). Trimming left V 7 bases short and J 5 bases short, with 17 bases between. The CDR3 contains 14 residues. The germline V gene has CDR1 ENHRY and CDR2 SYGVKD. CDR3 sequence reads: CAIKQPGLRETQYF. As DNA, the CDR3 is TGTGCCATCAAACAACCGGGACTCCGGGAGACCCAGTACTTC.

The J gene is TRBJ1-5, the V gene TRBV23-1; a weak D match, TRBD1 (5 bases). TRBV23-1 is labeled an ORF, and its function is uncertain. V was clipped by 8 bases and J by 0 bases, with 23 bases between them. The CDR3 length is 18 residues. The CDR3 DNA sequence: TGCGCCAGCCGGGATTTCGTACGGGGGAAGTATAGCAATCAGCCCCAGCATTTT. Translating gives CASRDFVRGKYSNQPQHF.

This sequence joins TRBV7-3 and TRBJ2-1; a possible D gene is TRBD1 (6 bases). Germline CDR1 and CDR2: SGHTA and FQGTGA. The ends were cut back, 2 bases at V and 5 bases at J, with 13 bases in the middle. The CDR3 covers 15 residues. The CDR3 spells CASSLGRTVNNEQFF. CDR3 coding DNA: TGTGCCAGCAGCTTAGGTAGGACAGTAAACAATGAGCAGTTCTTC. Full variable domain (rest looked up from reference TRBV7-3 and TRBJ2-1): GAGVSQTPSNKVTEKGKYVELRCDPISGHTALYWYRQSLGQGPEFLIYFQGTGAADDSGLPNDRFFAVRPEGSVSTLKIQRTERGDSAVYLCASSLGRTVNNEQFFGPGTRLTVL.

The chain uses TRBV15 and TRBJ1-2; D is undetermined. Trimming shortened V by 0 bases and J by 1 base, and 9 bases separated the two germline ends. Germline V gives CDR1 LNHNV, CDR2 YYDKDF (reference sequence). The CDR3 contains 15 residues. CDR3: CATSRDLNSNYGYTF. CDR3 DNA: TGTGCCACCAGCAGAGATCTAAACAGTAACTATGGCTACACCTTC.

The table lists this clone with a few counts. The chain joins TRBV9 to TRBJ2-5; 9 bases fit TRBD1. This CDR3 comprises 16 residues. Germline V gene lookup returns CDR1 SGDLS and CDR2 YYNGEE. J was trimmed by 7 bases and V by 7 bases; bases with no gene match: 17. The CDR3 is CASEAPGTGGMGTQYF. CDR3 bases: TGTGCCAGCGAGGCCCCAGGTACAGGGGGCATGGGGACCCAGTACTTC.

V is TRBV18 and J is TRBJ2-1; D is possibly TRBD1 (8 bases). Germline values: CDR1 KGHSH, CDR2 LQKENI. Trimming stripped 4 bases from V and 0 bases from J, with 22 bases between. This CDR3 is built from 19 residues. CDR3 sequence reads: CASSRGTGQGGGSYNEQFF. The CDR3, as DNA: TGTGCCAGCTCACGAGGGACAGGTCAGGGCGGGGGCTCCTACAATGAGCAGTTCTTC.

This clone was seen more than once but under ten times. The chain recombines TRBV6-1 with TRBJ2-7; D possibly corresponds to TRBD1 (6 bases). V lost 1 base to trimming and J lost 7 bases, with 14 bases between them. The CDR3 length is 14 residues. The germline gives CDR1 MNHNS, CDR2 SASEGT. The chain's CDR3 is CASSEVNRVEEQYF. The CDR3 DNA follows: TGTGCCAGCAGTGAAGTTAACAGGGTTGAGGAGCAGTACTTC.